The text below deals with one TCR beta chain. Its antigen is still unknown. These data are taken from a study of cytomegalovirus exposure and HLA in healthy donors. Across the whole study: Earlier findings included about 120 million unique TCR beta sequences obtained from about 179 million T cells. The Caucasian-associated ancestry cluster held over 65% of under 450 genotyped donors.

With V trimmed by 1 base and J by 6 bases, 5 bases remained unmatched. Per the germline V gene, CDR1 is LGHNA and CDR2 is YSLEER. The CDR3 has 15 amino acids. Whole-study results and caveats: According to the study, 160 or so TCR beta chains were cytomegalovirus-associated.

The PCR was carried out with 60 Vbeta primers and 13 Jbeta primers. This table comes from immunoSEQ multiplex PCR, and its TCRdb copy is limited to in-frame clones, with some not included. The sample gives over 150,000 clones, roughly 70% of which show up once; under 2.5% is in the top ten. Donors were nominally healthy when sampled, though unrecorded immune exposures were likely. The clonotype originates from a man aged 25 to 40 in good health and CMV-seronegative. Material: PBMCs. The chain joins TRBV4-3 to TRBJ2-2, with 7 positions matching TRBD1. The CDR3 DNA is TGCGCCAGCAGCCAAGCGACAGGGATAGCCGGGGAGCTGTTTTTT. Its protein is CASSQATGIAGELFF.